This entry is about one T cell receptor beta chain. Its antigen is currently not known. No clone much larger than this one lies a single base away; base qualities are absent. TCRbeta CDR3 regions were amplified from genomic DNA using the immunoSEQ Assay, a bias-controlled multiplex PCR. On the study's bioinformatics: Nucleated cell counts per sample were estimated from amplification of reference gene primers within the assay. To quantify the absolute abundance of each unique TCRbeta CDR3 rearrangement, sequence reads were collapsed and filtered. For each sample, productive Simpson clonality was calculated as the square root of Simpson's diversity index over productive rearrangements. Not all clones reach the TCRdb copy of this immuneACCESS table, which keeps in-frame sequences only. Checked studies attribute under half of the gap to unresolved V genes and leave the rest unexplained. Clonal size and the V and J genes are those of that table, whereas D and trimming came from the DNA. The sample table holds a few hundred thousand clones, of which more than 65% were seen once. The leading ten clones occupy around 3.6% of the sample.

This sample is drawn from a study of blood T cell repertoires in COVID-19 (TCRdb year 2020). Context from the whole study: Samples from collaborators originated in the United States, Italy and Spain and spanned both the acute and convalescent phases of COVID-19. The samples were drawn from the first 160 participants of the ongoing ImmuneRACE study and from more than 1,000 subjects provided by 6 global collaborators. Subjects who had been exposed to COVID-19, were actively infected with it, or had recovered from it provided the deeply sampled blood TCRbeta repertoires that made up the dataset. The material from the prospective study consisted of cDNA or gDNA derived from T cells, B-cell-depleted T cells, or PBMCs. Nearly every sample came with metadata listing a de-identified subject ID, COVID-19 status, age in years and sex. Where available, HLA class I and class II types were obtained from metadata supplied by the sample provider rather than from assay-based typing. The repertoires were made available in a free public database intended to serve as a resource for research on the immune response to SARS-CoV-2.

Participants in the prospective study were enrolled through a virtual design, were aged roughly 18 to 90 years, and lived in under 25 United States geographic areas. In the prospective study, participants were assigned to cohorts based on the clinical history participants reported in a screening survey and a study questionnaire. Recovered participants in ImmuneRACE Cohort 3 were defined as having two consecutive negative NP/OP PCR tests, clearance from a healthcare professional, or resolution of symptoms. Each participant in the prospective study had whole blood, serum and a nasopharyngeal or oropharyngeal swab collected by mobile phlebotomists. Prospective study participants could optionally give additional blood draws and questionnaires over an approximately two-month period. Blood samples from the prospective study were shipped frozen or at room temperature prior to DNA extraction. CDR3 length: 15 amino acids, cysteine to phenylalanine. Here the CDR3 DNA is all that survives: 45 bases in frame from base 1. V has 6 bases trimmed and J has 7 bases trimmed; junction bases matching no gene number 9. CDR1 and CDR2 (WNHNN, SYGVQD) derive from the germline V gene (reference sequence).

The research as a whole found: The quantity of clinical and demographic metadata differed by source and by participant and was supplied without curation.

This clonotype was obtained from a man aged 50 to 60 who had recovered from COVID-19. The V and J genes are TRBV10-1 and TRBJ2-7; the central 13 bases match TRBD2. Sequenced material: PBMCs or T cells enriched from blood (not recorded which). The CDR3 reads as follows: CASSARTSGREEQYF. The base sequence is TGCGCCAGCAGCGCCCGGACTAGCGGGAGAGAAGAGCAGTACTTC.